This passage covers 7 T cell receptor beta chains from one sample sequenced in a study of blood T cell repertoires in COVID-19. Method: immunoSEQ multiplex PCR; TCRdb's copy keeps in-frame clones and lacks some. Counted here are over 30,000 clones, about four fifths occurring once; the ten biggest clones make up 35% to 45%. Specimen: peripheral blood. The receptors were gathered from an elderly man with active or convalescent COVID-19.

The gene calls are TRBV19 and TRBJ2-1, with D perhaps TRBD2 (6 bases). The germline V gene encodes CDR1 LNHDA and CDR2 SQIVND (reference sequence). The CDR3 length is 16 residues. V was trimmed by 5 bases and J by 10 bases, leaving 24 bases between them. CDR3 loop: CASSSPGTPSLKEQFF. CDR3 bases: TGTGCCAGTAGTTCCCCCGGGACTCCATCTTTAAAAGAGCAGTTCTTC.

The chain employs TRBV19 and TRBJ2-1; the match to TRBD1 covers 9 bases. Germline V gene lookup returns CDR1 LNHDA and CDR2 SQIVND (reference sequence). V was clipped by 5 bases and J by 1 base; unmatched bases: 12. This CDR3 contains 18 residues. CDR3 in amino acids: CASSVGQGFSYSYNEQFF. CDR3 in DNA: TGTGCCAGTAGTGTAGGACAGGGGTTCTCGTATTCCTACAATGAGCAGTTCTTC.

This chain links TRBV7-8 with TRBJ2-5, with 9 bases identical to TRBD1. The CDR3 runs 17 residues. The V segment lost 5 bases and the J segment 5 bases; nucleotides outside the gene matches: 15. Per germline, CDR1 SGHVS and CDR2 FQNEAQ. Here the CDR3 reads CASSLSVPGQGSETQYF. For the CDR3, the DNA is TGTGCCAGCAGCCTTTCGGTCCCGGGACAGGGTTCCGAGACCCAGTACTTC.

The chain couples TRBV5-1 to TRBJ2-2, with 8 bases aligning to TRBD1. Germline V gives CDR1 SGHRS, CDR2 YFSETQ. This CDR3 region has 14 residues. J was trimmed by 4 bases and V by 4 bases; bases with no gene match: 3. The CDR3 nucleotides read TGCGCCAGCAGCGGACAGGGTCTCACCGGGGAGCTGTTTTTT. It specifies CASSGQGLTGELFF.

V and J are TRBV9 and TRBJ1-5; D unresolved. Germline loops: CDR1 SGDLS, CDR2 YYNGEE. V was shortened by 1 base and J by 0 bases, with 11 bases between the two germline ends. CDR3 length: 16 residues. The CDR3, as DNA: TGTGCCAGCAGCGTACCTGGGCACGATAGCAATCAGCCCCAGCATTTT. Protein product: CASSVPGHDSNQPQHF.

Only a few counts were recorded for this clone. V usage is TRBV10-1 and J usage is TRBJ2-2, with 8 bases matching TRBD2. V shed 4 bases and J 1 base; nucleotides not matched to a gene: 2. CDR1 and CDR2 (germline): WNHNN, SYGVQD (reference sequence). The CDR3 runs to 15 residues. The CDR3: CASSGAGENTGELFF. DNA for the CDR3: TGCGCCAGCAGTGGAGCGGGGGAGAACACCGGGGAGCTGTTTTTT.

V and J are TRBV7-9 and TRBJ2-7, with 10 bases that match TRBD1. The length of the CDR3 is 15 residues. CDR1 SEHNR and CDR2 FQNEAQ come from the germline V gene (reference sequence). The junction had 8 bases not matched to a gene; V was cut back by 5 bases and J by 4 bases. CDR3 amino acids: CASSPGQGVLYEQYF. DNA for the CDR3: TGTGCCAGCAGCCCCGGACAGGGGGTTCTTTACGAGCAGTACTTC.